What follows is one T cell receptor beta chain and its context. The antigen is undetermined. The data derive from a study of radiotherapy plus CTLA-4 blockade in lung cancer. Study-level findings and limits: Radiotherapy with ipilimumab was followed by blood expansion of tumor-derived clones. Among reported predictors of response, early blood T cell clone dynamics with interferon-beta performed best.

Produced via immunoSEQ multiplex PCR; TCRdb's table is partial and in-frame only. The table lists about 110,000 clones, roughly 77% of them singletons, with 3.3% in the top ten. The germline V and J ends were trimmed by 4 bases and 4 bases, with 14 bases remaining between them. CDR3 length: 15 amino acids. Germline-derived CDR1 and CDR2 are MNHEY and SVGAGI. This sample comprised peripheral blood, obtained from a patient treated with radiotherapy plus ipilimumab. The chain recombines TRBV6-5 with TRBJ1-5; D is unclear. The receptor's source is a human donor with non-small cell lung cancer that progressed on radiotherapy plus ipilimumab. Some clones in this sample may be carry-over from other donors' samples. CDR3 sequence (DNA): TGTGCCAGCAGTTCGGACGGAATCGGGAATCAGCCCCAGCATTTT. Its protein is CASSSDGIGNQPQHF.